This paragraph covers one T cell receptor (beta chain) sequence. It lacks a known antigen. Per-base quality was not reported, and no clone a single base away is much larger than it. The data were obtained in a study of shared clonotypes between healthy human individuals (dated by TCRdb to about 2020). For the study in its entirety: A few men and a couple of women, aged 18 to 49 years, made up the cohort. For each donor, CD4 naive and CD4 memory were each run on three plates, CD8 naive on two plates, and CD8 memory on one plate. To increase sequencing depth and limit assay-specific biases, different laboratories used diverse techniques to prepare libraries and sequence TCR repertoires. Per donor, leukapheresis produced somewhere between about 0.94 and 9 billion PBMCs. To estimate repertoire size and how much clonotypes are shared between individuals, the study performed deep sequencing of blood TCR repertoires from roughly five healthy adults.

The CDR3 measures 13 amino acids from cysteine to phenylalanine. Only the CDR3 part of the read is kept: 39 bases, read in frame from the first base. V and J are trimmed by 3 bases and 10 bases, and the gene matches miss 11 bases of the junction. The germline V gene (reference sequence) provides CDR1 GTSNPN and CDR2 SVGIG. CD8 naive samples were obtained by positive selection for CCR7 among CD45RO-negative cells, yielding a CD45RA+CCR7+ population from which TemRA cells were excluded. Donors were healthy HIV-negative adults with no recently reported acute infections or vaccinations. Every donor was a Caucasian adult residing in Nashville, Tennessee, USA. Blood was obtained by leukapheresis, after which PBMCs were separated by Ficoll-Histopaque density gradient centrifugation and cryopreserved in liquid nitrogen vapor phase. Analytical flow cytometry was used to check the purity and quantity of each magnetically sorted T cell population. From each sorted fraction, genomic DNA was isolated and quantified by UV absorbance on a Nanodrop 2000c.

Summary of the overall study and its limitations: Larger estimated clonotype richness was generally found for naive subsets than for memory subsets. Rarefaction of sorted-subset datasets indicated incomplete sequencing despite the large sequencing depth. Pairwise subsampling indicated that sequencing depth was expected to affect the degree of clonotype sharing among donors. Higher generation probabilities were observed for clonotypes shared by all four sorted-subset donors than for non-shared clonotypes. The small number of donors limited the genetic and exposure-history diversity represented. About 5% of naive CD4, approximately 3.7% of naive CD8, about 2.1% of memory CD4, and more than 0.35% of memory CD8 clonotypes were shared across several donors. Sampling was restricted to blood, and TCR repertoires in tissues likely differ from the TCR repertoires found in blood.

TCR CDR3 regions were amplified from genomic DNA by multiplex PCR using the deep immunoSEQ assay. Extracted genomic DNA from each cell subset was distributed evenly across all wells of several immunoSEQ 96-well plates, and each plate was treated as a replicate. For sorted subsets, roughly 190 ng of genomic DNA, equivalent to 25,000 to 35,000 T cell genomes, went into each replicate PCR. The purified libraries were quantified using a Qubit 3.0 fluorometer, sized with a Bioanalyzer 2100, and then quantified again using the KAPA Library Quantification kit. A separate single-read 150-cycle Illumina NextSeq 550 flow cell was used to sequence each immunoSEQ 96-well plate. The authors' analysis ran thus. The immunoSEQ output contained only junctional sequences without quality scores, so filtering could not match that applied to full-length reads. To assign V/J genes and CDR3, sequences were annotated against IMGT germline references using PyIR, a Python wrapper for IgBLAST v1.9. Any read was removed if the V/J assignment was weak (E-value above 1e-6), the CDR3 was missing, or the read contained stop codons, out-of-frame junctions, or ambiguous translated residues. V3J clonotypes were defined as sequences sharing the same inferred V gene, J gene, and CDR3 amino acid sequence. The percentage overlap between two repertoires was calculated by dividing the number of shared unique clonotypes by the size of the smaller repertoire. Three approaches were used to assess repertoire richness: RTK rarefaction, the Chao1 estimator, and Recon v2.1 estimates of unobserved clonotypes. Generation probabilities for all TCRbeta clonotypes obtained by the gDNA method from several donors were computed using OLGA. The source is immuneACCESS, and TCRdb retained only in-frame sequences with V and J called. Part of the clones is not carried over; for the studies checked, unresolved V genes explain less than half of this, and the remainder is unexplained. V, J and clone size derive from that table, while D and trimming were established from the DNA sequence. Across this sample there are around 2,100,000 clones, with about 95% seen only once. Of the sample, 1.2% is held by the ten largest clones.

Here the chain combines TRBV30 and TRBJ1-2; a stretch of 7 junction bases matches TRBD1. The clonotype comes from a man younger than 30 in good health. The sample comprised naive CD8+ T cells sorted from blood. The cell subset or site label of this sample denotes: CD45RA+CCR7+. CDR3 loop: CAWSEDRRGAYTF. The nucleotide sequence reads TGTGCCTGGAGCGAGGACAGGCGAGGAGCCTACACCTTC.